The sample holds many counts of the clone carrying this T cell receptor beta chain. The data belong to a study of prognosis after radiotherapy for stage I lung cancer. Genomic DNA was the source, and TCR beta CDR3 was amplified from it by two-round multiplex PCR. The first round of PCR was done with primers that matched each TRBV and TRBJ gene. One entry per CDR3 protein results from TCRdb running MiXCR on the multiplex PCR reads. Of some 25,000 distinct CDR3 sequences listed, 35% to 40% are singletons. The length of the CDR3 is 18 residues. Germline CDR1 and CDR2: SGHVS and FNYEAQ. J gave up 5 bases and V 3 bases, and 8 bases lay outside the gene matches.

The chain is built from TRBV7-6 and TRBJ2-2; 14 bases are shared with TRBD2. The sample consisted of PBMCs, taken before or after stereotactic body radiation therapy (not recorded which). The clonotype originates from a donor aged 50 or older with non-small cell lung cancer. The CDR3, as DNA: TGTGCCAGCAGCTTCAGGACTAGCGGGAGGTTAGGGACCGGGGAGCTGTTTTTT. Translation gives CASSFRTSGRLGTGELFF. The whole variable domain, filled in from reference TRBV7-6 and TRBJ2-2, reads GAGVSQSPRYKVTKRGQDVALRCDPISGHVSLYWYRQALGQGPEFLTYFNYEAQQDKSGLPNDRFSAERPEGSISTLTIQRTEQRDSAMYRCASSFRTSGRLGTGELFFGEGSRLTVL.